This TCR beta chain was sequenced for a study of vaccination and CD4 T cells after COVID-19. Scientists ran DNA taken from cultured CD4+ T cells through the Oncomine TCR Beta short-read assay for sequencing. Each CDR3 protein is one row after TCRdb ran MiXCR on the PCR reads. The sample holds more than 15,000 distinct CDR3 sequences, approximately 42% seen once. The CDR3 extends over 15 amino acids. Germline assignment: CDR1 LNHNV and CDR2 YYDKDF (reference sequence). Trimming took 9 bases from V and 0 from J; bases not matched to a gene: 7. Indicated treatment: roughly nine-day PBMC culture with coronavirus spike peptide pools or control peptides (ViraFEST assay). Fresh IL-2 medium was used to replace half of the medium on days 3 and 7. This clonotype was counted only a few times. No antigen is known for it.

The clonotype was recovered from a human donor who had recovered from COVID-19. Specimen: CD4+ T cells from blood, cultured in vitro, collected before SARS-CoV-2 vaccination. The gene calls are TRBV15 and TRBJ1-2; 10 bases are shared with TRBD1. CDR3 sequence reads: CATRQGASSNYGYTF. The DNA for the CDR3 is TGTGCCACTCGACAGGGGGCAAGTTCTAACTATGGCTACACCTTC.